This is a list of T cell receptor beta chains from one sample in a study of T cells after yellow fever vaccination. TCRdb ran MiXCR on the 5' RACE reads and lists one entry per CDR3 protein. In the table there are a few hundred thousand distinct CDR3 sequences, about a sixth of which are singletons. This sample comprised PBMCs, obtained 4 to 6 days after the first yellow fever vaccination. Receptors originate from a man aged 18 to 30 who received the YFV17D yellow fever vaccine. CDR3s include the opening cysteine and the closing phenylalanine or tryptophan. D genes are given only for firm matches. The size of a clone is reported for some rows only, either as once, few or many, or as a class for expanded clones.

J gene | clone size | D gene | V gene | CDR3 length | CDR3 DNA | CDR3 protein
TRBJ2-3 | - | - | TRBV6-5 | 14 | TGTGCCAGCAGTTACCGACCGACAGAACGAACGCAGTATTTT | CASSYRPTERTQYF
TRBJ1-6 | - | - | TRBV5-1 | 14 | TGCGCCAGCAGCTTGGAGGGTGGGTTCGGACCCCTCCACTTT | CASSLEGGFGPLHF
TRBJ2-5 | few | - | TRBV20-1 | 12 | TGCAGTGCTCCCCCGGGCGGAGAGACCCAGTACTTC | CSAPPGGETQYF
TRBJ2-7 | few | TRBD2 | TRBV12-3/TRBV12-4 | 13 | TGTGCCAGCAGAGGGGAGGGGTATGCCGAGCAGTACTTC | CASRGEGYAEQYF
TRBJ2-5 | - | - | TRBV5-5 | 16 | TGTGCCAGCAGCCAGCGGACACGTCCGGGCGGAGAGACCCAGTACTTC | CASSQRTRPGGETQYF
TRBJ1-1 | - | - | TRBV20-1 | 13 | TGCAGTGCTCTCCCTGGCGGGTACCCTGAAGCTTTCTTT | CSALPGGYPEAFF
TRBJ1-6 | once | - | TRBV7-2 | 15 | TGTGCCAGCAGCCCTACAGTCAGGGCTAATTCACCCCTCCACTTT | CASSPTVRANSPLHF
TRBJ1-1 | - | - | TRBV29-1 | 12 | TGCAGCGAGGCGATGGGTAACACTGAAGCTTTCTTT | CSEAMGNTEAFF
TRBJ2-3 | - | TRBD2 | TRBV12-3/TRBV12-4 | 15 | TGTGCCAGCAGTTTGACTAGCGGGGAAGGGAATACGCAGTATTTT | CASSLTSGEGNTQYF
TRBJ1-1 | once | - | TRBV28 | 12 | TGTGCCACCGGAATTATGAACACTGAAGCTTTCTTT | CATGIMNTEAFF
TRBJ2-3 | - | TRBD2 | TRBV5-1 | 17 | TGCGCCAGCAGCGTTCTGGCCAGCGGGGGCGGCACAGATACGCAGTATTTT | CASSVLASGGGTDTQYF
TRBJ2-5 | - | - | TRBV19 | 13 | TGTGCCAGTAGTATGTACTCAGCGGAGACCCAGTACTTC | CASSMYSAETQYF
TRBJ1-2 | few | - | TRBV6-1 | 14 | TGTGCCAGCAGTCGCCGGGACGTAAACTATGGCTACACCTTC | CASSRRDVNYGYTF
TRBJ2-7 | few | TRBD1 | TRBV7-2 | 15 | TGTGCCAGCAGCTTAGCCCCGGGACAGCCCTACGAGCAGTACTTC | CASSLAPGQPYEQYF
TRBJ2-3 | few | TRBD2 | TRBV5-1 | 15 | TGCGCCAGCAGGCCAACTAGCGGGGTCCCAGATACGCAGTATTTT | CASRPTSGVPDTQYF
TRBJ2-2 | - | - | TRBV5-6 | 14 | TGTGCCAGCAGCTTTCGAGTGTACACCGGGGAGCTGTTTTTT | CASSFRVYTGELFF
TRBJ1-5 | - | - | TRBV4-3 | 15 | TGCGCCAGCAGCCAAGAGACCATTAGCAATCAGCCCCAGCATTTT | CASSQETISNQPQHF
TRBJ2-7 | few | - | TRBV6-1 | 14 | TGTGCCAGCAGCCCCGAAGGGATGGGGTACGAGCAGTACTTC | CASSPEGMGYEQYF
TRBJ2-1 | few | - | TRBV9 | 13 | TGTGCCAGCAGCTTCTCCCCCTCGGATGAGCAGTTCTTC | CASSFSPSDEQFF
TRBJ2-3 | - | - | TRBV20-1 | 14 | TGCAGTGCTAGACCGGGGTCCCGGGGAGATACGCAGTATTTT | CSARPGSRGDTQYF
TRBJ2-5 | - | - | TRBV7-2 | 15 | TGTGCCAGCACCATAAGGGCCCAGCACCAAGAGACCCAGTACTTC | CASTIRAQHQETQYF
TRBJ1-4 | - | - | TRBV3-1 | 13 | TGTGCCAGCAGCCATGTCACTAATGAAAAACTGTTTTTT | CASSHVTNEKLFF
TRBJ1-4 | few | - | TRBV28 | 14 | TGTGCCAGCAGTTTACGGTATAGGAATGAAAAACTGTTTTTT | CASSLRYRNEKLFF
TRBJ2-1 | many | - | TRBV7-3 | 12 | TGTGCCAGCAGCTTAGATGGGGGTGAGCAGTTCTTC | CASSLDGGEQFF
TRBJ2-1 | - | TRBD1 | TRBV4-3 | 16 | TGCGCCAGCAGCCCGACCCGGGACAGTCCCCACAATGAGCAGTTCTTC | CASSPTRDSPHNEQFF
TRBJ2-2 | - | - | TRBV7-6 | 15 | TGTGCCAGCAGCTTAGCGTCTGGTATTAGCGGGGAGCTGTTTTTT | CASSLASGISGELFF
TRBJ1-2 | few | - | TRBV4-3 | 15 | TGCGCCAGCAGCCAAGAGGTGGGAACGAACTATGGCTACACCTTC | CASSQEVGTNYGYTF
TRBJ1-2 | - | TRBD1 | TRBV5-1 | 15 | TGCGCCAGCAGCTTGGCCGAGGGGACAGTGAATGGCTACACCTTC | CASSLAEGTVNGYTF
TRBJ1-2 | few | - | TRBV6-1 | 15 | TGTGCCAGCACAACGGAGCCTCCAAGGACTTATGGCTACACCTTC | CASTTEPPRTYGYTF
TRBJ2-7 | many | - | TRBV7-2 | 15 | TGTGCCAGCAGCTTAGTTGGGGGGCTATTCGACGAGCAGTACTTC | CASSLVGGLFDEQYF
TRBJ1-1 | - | - | TRBV5-1 | 16 | TGCGCCAGCAGATCGTCCTCCGGGACACCTAACACTGAAGCTTTCTTT | CASRSSSGTPNTEAFF
TRBJ2-1 | - | TRBD1 | TRBV4-1 | 16 | TGCGCCAGCAGCCTTACGCCGGGACAGGGGGCGCATGAGCAGTTCTTC | CASSLTPGQGAHEQFF
TRBJ2-1 | few | TRBD2 | TRBV5-1 | 16 | TGCGCCAGCAGGTTAATACCGGGACTAGCGGGTAATGAGCAGTTCTTC | CASRLIPGLAGNEQFF
TRBJ2-5 | few | TRBD1 | TRBV4-3 | 16 | TGCGCCAGCAGCCCCGGGACAGATTTTGTTAGCGAGACCCAGTACTTC | CASSPGTDFVSETQYF
TRBJ1-5 | many | TRBD1 | TRBV5-1 | 14 | TGCGCCAGCAGACCGGACAGGGGCAATCAGCCCCAGCATTTT | CASRPDRGNQPQHF
TRBJ1-5 | few | TRBD1 | TRBV27 | 14 | TGTGCCAGCAGTCTGACAGGGAACCATCAGCCCCAGCATTTT | CASSLTGNHQPQHF
TRBJ2-2 | - | - | TRBV7-6 | 16 | TGTGCCAGCAGCTTAAGGCAGGGGGGAGAGTCCGGGGAGCTGTTTTTT | CASSLRQGGESGELFF
TRBJ2-1 | few | - | TRBV19 | 14 | TGTGCCAGTAGTATATTAGGGGGGTACAATGAGCAGTTCTTC | CASSILGGYNEQFF
TRBJ1-3 | - | - | TRBV20-1 | 13 | TGCAGTGCTCTAGAATCCTTCGGAAACACCATATATTTT | CSALESFGNTIYF
TRBJ1-2 | few | TRBD1 | TRBV7-2 | 16 | TGTGCCAGCAGCTTTACGACAGGGGGCCGTTCGGCTGGCTACACCTTC | CASSFTTGGRSAGYTF
TRBJ1-2 | few | TRBD1 | TRBV6-1 | 14 | TGTGCCAGCAGTCGTCCTGATCCGGGACAGGGCTACACCTTC | CASSRPDPGQGYTF
TRBJ2-3 | - | TRBD2 | TRBV20-1 | 14 | TGCAGTGCGCCATTAGCGGGGCGCACAGATACGCAGTATTTT | CSAPLAGRTDTQYF
TRBJ1-6 | - | - | TRBV27 | 13 | TGTGCCAGCAGTGTGGGGTTTAATTCACCCCTCCACTTT | CASSVGFNSPLHF
TRBJ1-5 | many | TRBD1 | TRBV12-3/TRBV12-4 | 16 | TGTGCCAGCAGTTCTCGGACAGGGACGATCAATCAGCCCCAGCATTTT | CASSSRTGTINQPQHF
TRBJ1-3 | - | - | TRBV7-2 | 14 | TGTGCCAGCAGCTTAGTACAGGGTAGAAACACCATATATTTT | CASSLVQGRNTIYF
TRBJ1-6 | few | - | TRBV7-9 | 15 | TGTGCCAGCAGCTTAGCGCGGGCGGGGAATTCACCCCTCCACTTT | CASSLARAGNSPLHF
TRBJ2-2 | few | - | TRBV6-2/TRBV6-3 | 13 | TGTGCCAGCACCCGACATATCACCGGGGAGCTGTTTTTT | CASTRHITGELFF
TRBJ2-2 | - | - | TRBV29-1 | 14 | TGCAGCGTTGAAGTCGGGGCGAACACCGGGGAGCTGTTTTTT | CSVEVGANTGELFF
TRBJ1-2 | - | - | TRBV2 | 13 | TGTGCCAGCAGTGAAAACACTAACTATGGCTACACCTTC | CASSENTNYGYTF
TRBJ1-1 | once | - | TRBV28 | 14 | TGTGCCAGCAGTCCCACCTCGAAGGGCACTGAAGCTTTCTTT | CASSPTSKGTEAFF
TRBJ1-2 | - | - | TRBV12-3/TRBV12-4 | 12 | TGTGCCAGCAGTTTCGGGGAGTATGGCTACACCTTC | CASSFGEYGYTF